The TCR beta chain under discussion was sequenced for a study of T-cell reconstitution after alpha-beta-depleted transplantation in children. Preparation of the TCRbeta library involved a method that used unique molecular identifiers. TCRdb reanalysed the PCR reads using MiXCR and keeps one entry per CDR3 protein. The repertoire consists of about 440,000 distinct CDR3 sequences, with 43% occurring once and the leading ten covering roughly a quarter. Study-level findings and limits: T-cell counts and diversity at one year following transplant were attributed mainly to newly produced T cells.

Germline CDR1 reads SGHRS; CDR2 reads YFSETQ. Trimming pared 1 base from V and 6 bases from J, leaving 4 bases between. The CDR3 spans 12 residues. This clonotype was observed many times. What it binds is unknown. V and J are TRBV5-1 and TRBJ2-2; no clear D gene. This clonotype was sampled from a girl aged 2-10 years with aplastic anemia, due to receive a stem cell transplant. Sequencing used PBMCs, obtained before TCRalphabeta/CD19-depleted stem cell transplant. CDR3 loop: CASSLSPGELFF. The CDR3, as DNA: TGCGCCAGCAGCTTGTCTCCCGGGGAGCTGTTTTTT.